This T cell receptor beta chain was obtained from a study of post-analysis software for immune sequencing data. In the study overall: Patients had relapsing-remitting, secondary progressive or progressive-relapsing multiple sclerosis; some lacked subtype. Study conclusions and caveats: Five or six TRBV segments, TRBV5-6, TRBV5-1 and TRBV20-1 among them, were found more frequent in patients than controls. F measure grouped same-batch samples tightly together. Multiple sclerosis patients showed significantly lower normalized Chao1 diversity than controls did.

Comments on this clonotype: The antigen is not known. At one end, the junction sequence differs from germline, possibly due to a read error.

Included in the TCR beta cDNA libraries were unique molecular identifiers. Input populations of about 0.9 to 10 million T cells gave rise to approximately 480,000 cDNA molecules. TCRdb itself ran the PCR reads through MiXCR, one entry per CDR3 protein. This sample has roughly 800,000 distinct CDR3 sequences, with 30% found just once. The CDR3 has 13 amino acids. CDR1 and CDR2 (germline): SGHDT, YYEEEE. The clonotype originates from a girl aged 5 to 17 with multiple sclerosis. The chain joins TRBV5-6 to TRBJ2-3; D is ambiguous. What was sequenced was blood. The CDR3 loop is CASSTGRTDTRYF. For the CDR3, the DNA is TGTGCCAGCAGCACGGGCCGCACAGATACGCGGTATTTT.